Sequencing of this TCR beta chain was carried out in a study of control samples from healthy donors and cancer patients. TCRdb's copy holds only in-frame clones and misses some; the assay was immunoSEQ multiplex PCR. Of 130,000 or so clones in the sample, 70% to 90% were seen once. The sample consisted of blood. This TCR was sampled from a man over 45 in good health.

The CDR3 is CASSKQGVQETQYF. CDR3 coding DNA: TGTGCCAGCAGTAAACAGGGGGTTCAAGAGACCCAGTACTTC. J is TRBJ2-5 and V is TRBV6-6; 8 bases align to TRBD1. Trimming at V came to 5 bases and at J to 2 bases, leaving 4 bases not matched to a gene. The germline gives CDR1 MNHNY, CDR2 SVGAGI (reference sequence). The CDR3 totals 14 residues.